These 3 T cell receptor beta chains came from one sample sequenced in a study of CD8 T cells in Susac syndrome. RNA amounts of about 0.5 to 1 ug underwent reverse transcription with random hexamers. TCRdb re-called the immunoSEQ multiplex PCR reads with MiXCR, one entry per CDR3 protein. The profile shows roughly 400,000 distinct CDR3 sequences, approximately 89% of them singletons. The specimen sequenced was CD8+ T cells from PBMCs. The receptors come from a human donor with multiple sclerosis.

V is TRBV30 and J is TRBJ2-1; D might be TRBD2 (5 bases). Germline loops: CDR1 GTSNPN, CDR2 SVGIG (reference sequence). The V end lost 0 bases, the J end lost 5 bases, and 14 bases lay between the germline ends. CDR3 size: 15 residues. The CDR3 protein is CAWSVGVTSNNEQFF. The CDR3 region has the DNA TGTGCCTGGAGTGTCGGGGTTACATCGAACAATGAGCAGTTCTTC.

This clonotype was recorded once. V usage is TRBV27 and J usage is TRBJ1-5; possibly TRBD1 for D (5 bases). Germline V CDR1 and CDR2: MNHEY, SMNVEV (reference sequence). The CDR3 is made up of 14 amino acids. Deletions cut 8 bases from V and 7 bases from J, with 18 bases between. The CDR3 is CASALGGGWQPQHF. DNA for the CDR3: TGTGCCAGCGCCCTGGGGGGGGGATGGCAGCCCCAGCATTTT.

V is TRBV7-8 and J is TRBJ2-3; D gene uncertain. This CDR3 has 15 amino acids. Germline CDR1 is SGHVS and CDR2 is FQNEAQ. Trimming took 7 bases from V and 0 from J, leaving 14 bases between them. The CDR3 here is CASTPTSPSTDTQYF. The DNA for the CDR3 is TGTGCCAGCACCCCGACAAGCCCTAGCACAGATACGCAGTATTTT.